This TCR beta chain was identified during a study of cytomegalovirus exposure and HLA in healthy donors. The trim removed 8 bases at V and 2 bases at J, leaving 13 bases unmatched. Per germline, CDR1 SGHTA and CDR2 FQGNSA. CDR3 length: 18 residues. The PCR made use of 60 Vbeta and 13 Jbeta primers. Libraries were prepared by immunoSEQ multiplex PCR; TCRdb keeps only in-frame clonotypes and omits some of them. This sample yields 70,000 or so clones, of which roughly 85% are seen a single time; 2% belongs to the top ten. The V call is TRBV7-2, the J call TRBJ2-1; TRBD2 agrees at 12 bases. The sequence was collected from a woman in her twenties or thirties in good health and CMV-seronegative. Sequenced: PBMCs. CDR3 sequence reads: CASGTSGRPGGTYNEQFF. The CDR3, as DNA: TGTGCCAGCGGTACTAGCGGGAGGCCCGGGGGAACCTACAATGAGCAGTTCTTC.